This entry lists 6 T cell receptor beta chains sequenced from one sample in a study of a mutant IDH1 vaccine in newly diagnosed glioma. Data came from immunoSEQ multiplex PCR; TCRdb stores just in-frame clones and leaves some out. The sample has around 70,000 clones, approximately 86% seen once. These receptors have no known antigen. Noted time point: week 35, safety follow-up. A 20-mer mutant IDH1 peptide at 300 ug was injected subcutaneously with topical imiquimod. The source was PBMCs, collected from a glioma patient whose treatment included an IDH1 peptide vaccine. Receptors were obtained from a young man with glioma.

The chain recombines TRBV7-2 with TRBJ2-7; D tentatively reads TRBD1 or TRBD2 (5 bases each). With 4 bases removed from V and 0 bases from J, the gap between germline ends came to 10 bases. Germline V lookup: CDR1 SGHTA, CDR2 FQGNSA. The length of the CDR3 is 14 residues. The CDR3 nucleotides are TGTGCCAGCAGCTGGGGGTCAGGCTCCTACGAGCAGTACTTC. Translated: CASSWGSGSYEQYF. The variable domain in full, with the rest retrieved from reference TRBV7-2 and TRBJ2-7, is GAGVSQSPSNKVTEKGKDVELRCDPISGHTALYWYRQSLGQGLEFLIYFQGNSAPDKSGLPSDRFSAERTGGSVSTLTIQRTQQEDSAVYLCASSWGSGSYEQYFGPGTRLTVT.

The genes are TRBV5-1 and TRBJ1-5; the D is unclear. The length of the CDR3 is 17 residues. Germline loops: CDR1 SGHRS, CDR2 YFSETQ. The V gene lost 2 bases and the J gene lost 0 bases, with 15 bases spanning the gap. CDR3 protein: CASSFLPLPDSNQPQHF. In nucleotides, the CDR3 is TGCGCCAGCAGCTTCCTGCCCCTCCCAGATAGCAATCAGCCCCAGCATTTT. Combining the CDR3 with reference TRBV5-1 and TRBJ1-5 gives the whole variable domain KAGVTQTPRYLIKTRGQQVTLSCSPISGHRSVSWYQQTPGQGLQFLFEYFSETQRNKGNFPGRFSGRQFSNSRSEMNVSTLELGDSALYLCASSFLPLPDSNQPQHFGDGTRLSIL.

V usage is TRBV2 and J usage is TRBJ1-6, with D perhaps TRBD1 (6 bases). The CDR3 has 13 amino acids. V was clipped by 6 bases and J by 6 bases, with 9 bases between them. Germline V gene lookup returns CDR1 SNHLY and CDR2 FYNNEI. DNA for the CDR3: TGTGCCAGCAGAGGACAGTTTAATTCACCCCTCCACTTT. Protein product: CASRGQFNSPLHF.

This chain links TRBV7-9 with TRBJ1-1; D is perhaps TRBD1 (6 bases). Germline V gene sequence: CDR1 SEHNR, CDR2 FQNEAQ (reference sequence). The CDR3 totals 14 residues. Trimming left V 5 bases short and J 11 bases short, with 21 bases between. The CDR3 sequence: CASSPSRGPPRAFF. CDR3 sequence (DNA): TGTGCCAGCAGCCCCTCCAGGGGCCCTCCTAGGGCTTTCTTT.

This chain links TRBV6-6 with TRBJ2-3; D call uncertain. CDR3 length: 13 residues. The germline V gene encodes CDR1 MNHNY and CDR2 SVGAGI (reference sequence). Trimming removed 7 bases at V and 3 bases at J, with 11 bases between. Here the CDR3 reads CASTTGPTDTQYF. CDR3 nucleotide sequence: TGTGCCAGCACTACCGGTCCTACAGATACGCAGTATTTT.

V usage is TRBV28 and J usage is TRBJ1-4; possible D gene TRBD1, 6 bases. V dropped 6 bases and J dropped 7 bases, with 18 bases sitting between them. The CDR3 totals 15 residues. CDR1 and CDR2 (germline): MDHEN, SYDVKM. The CDR3 is CASSPNRVVGEKLFF. The DNA of the CDR3 is TGTGCCAGCAGCCCGAACAGGGTAGTAGGTGAAAAACTGTTTTTT. Using reference TRBV28 and TRBJ1-4 for the parts outside the CDR3, the full variable domain is DVKVTQSSRYLVKRTGEKVFLECVQDMDHENMFWYRQDPGLGLRLIYFSYDVKMKEKGDIPEGYSVSREKKERFSLILESASTNQTSMYLCASSPNRVVGEKLFFGSGTQLSVL.